A single sample is the source of the 8 T cell receptor beta chains below, sequenced in a study of OX40 agonist ivuxolimab in advanced cancers. The protocol was immunoSEQ multiplex PCR, while the TCRdb copy is restricted to in-frame clones and leaves out a portion. The sample shows roughly 35,000 clones, about 81% of them seen only once. The sample was CD4+ or CD8+ T cells sorted from blood, taken in a trial of the OX40 agonist ivuxolimab. These receptors all stem from an adult with an advanced solid tumor such as melanoma, head and neck, liver or kidney cancer.

The V call is TRBV6-6, the J call TRBJ1-3; D is unresolved. Trimming removed 6 bases at V and 0 bases at J, with 9 bases between. The CDR3 runs to 14 residues. CDR1 and CDR2 (germline): MNHNY, SVGAGI (reference sequence). CDR3 nucleotides: TGTGCCAGCAGGACCAGAGGCTCTGGAAACACCATATATTTT. This sequence encodes CASRTRGSGNTIYF.

This clone was seen a few times. The J gene is TRBJ1-1, the V gene TRBV18, with D tentatively TRBD1 (5 bases). The V end was cut by 6 bases, the J end by 0 bases, with 14 bases between. There are 15 residues in the CDR3. Germline CDR1 and CDR2: KGHSH and LQKENI. The CDR3 DNA sequence: TGTGCCAGCTCCTCCGGGGCTCATATGAACACTGAAGCTTTCTTT. It translates to CASSSGAHMNTEAFF.

The rearrangement uses TRBV4-1 and TRBJ1-5, with 7 bases aligning to TRBD1. J was trimmed by 10 bases and V by 4 bases; bases with no gene match: 10. The CDR3 totals 14 residues. Germline CDR1 is MGHRA and CDR2 is YSYEKL. The CDR3 here is CASSPTGALLPQHF. The CDR3 DNA follows: TGCGCCAGCAGCCCAACAGGGGCACTATTACCCCAGCATTTT.

V usage is TRBV28 and J usage is TRBJ2-7; D is ambiguous. The CDR3 has 13 residues. Germline assignment: CDR1 MDHEN and CDR2 SYDVKM. Trimming cost V 3 bases and J 7 bases, with 13 bases left between them. The CDR3 region is CASSFGQPLEQYF. The CDR3 bases are TGTGCCAGCAGTTTCGGGCAGCCCTTGGAGCAGTACTTC. Filled out from reference TRBV28 and TRBJ2-7, the complete variable domain reads DVKVTQSSRYLVKRTGEKVFLECVQDMDHENMFWYRQDPGLGLRLIYFSYDVKMKEKGDIPEGYSVSREKKERFSLILESASTNQTSMYLCASSFGQPLEQYFGPGTRLTVT.

The chain recombines TRBV19 with TRBJ1-5, with a tentative D call TRBD1 (5 bases). The CDR3 totals 14 residues. V was shortened by 9 bases and J by 5 bases, with 17 bases between the two germline ends. Germline V gene data show CDR1 as LNHDA and CDR2 as SQIVND (reference sequence). DNA of the CDR3: TGTGCCAGCGACAGACAAGGAGGTTATCAGCCCCAGCATTTT. Protein sequence: CASDRQGGYQPQHF.

The chain employs TRBV12-5 and TRBJ2-1, with 9 bases fitting TRBD1. Germline lookup yields CDR1 LGHNT and CDR2 FRNRAP. The J segment lost 3 bases and the V segment lost 9 bases, leaving 9 bases of the junction unmatched. The CDR3 has 15 amino acids. The CDR3 is CASAGDRAHYNEQFF. The CDR3 DNA reads as TGTGCTAGCGCCGGGGACAGGGCCCACTACAATGAGCAGTTCTTC.

A word on this clone: Other DNA sequences within the sample encode an identical CDR3. J is TRBJ1-5 and V is TRBV6-5; D is ambiguous. This CDR3 has 13 amino acids. V lost 6 bases, J lost 0 bases, and 6 bases lay in between. The V gene's germline CDR1 is MNHEY and CDR2 SVGAGI. CDR3 sequence: CASSGDSNQPQHF. The CDR3 region has the DNA TGTGCCAGCAGCGGGGATAGCAATCAGCCCCAGCATTTT.

The chain employs TRBV28 and TRBJ2-4, with D possibly matching TRBD1 (7 bases). Germline V gene data show CDR1 as MDHEN and CDR2 as SYDVKM. V lost 6 bases, J lost 6 bases, and 18 bases lay in between. This CDR3 region has 15 residues. CDR3 sequence (DNA): TGTGCCAGCAGCCTTCAGAGACAGGGAGGAAACATTCAGTACTTC. This encodes CASSLQRQGGNIQYF.